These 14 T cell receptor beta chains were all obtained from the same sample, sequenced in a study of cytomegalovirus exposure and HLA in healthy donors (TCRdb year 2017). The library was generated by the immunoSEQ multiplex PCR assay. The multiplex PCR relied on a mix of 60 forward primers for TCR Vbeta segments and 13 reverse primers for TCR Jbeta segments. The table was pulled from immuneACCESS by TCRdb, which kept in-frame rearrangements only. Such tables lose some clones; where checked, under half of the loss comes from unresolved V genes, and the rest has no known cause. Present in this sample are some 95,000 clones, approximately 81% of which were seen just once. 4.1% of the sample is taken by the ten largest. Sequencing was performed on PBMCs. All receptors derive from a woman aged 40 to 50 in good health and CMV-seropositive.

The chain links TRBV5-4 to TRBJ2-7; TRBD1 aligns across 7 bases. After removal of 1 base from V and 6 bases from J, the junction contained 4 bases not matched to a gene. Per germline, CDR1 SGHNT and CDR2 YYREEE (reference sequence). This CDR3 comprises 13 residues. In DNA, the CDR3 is TGTGCCAGCAGCTTGACTGACAGGGTCGAGCAGTACTTC. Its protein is CASSLTDRVEQYF.

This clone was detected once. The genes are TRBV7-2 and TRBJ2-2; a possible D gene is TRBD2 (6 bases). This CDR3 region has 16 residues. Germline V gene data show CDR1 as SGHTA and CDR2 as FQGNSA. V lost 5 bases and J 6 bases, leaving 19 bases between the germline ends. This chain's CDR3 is CASSQHPTSLAGELFF. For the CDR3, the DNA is TGTGCCAGCAGCCAACACCCGACTAGTCTCGCCGGGGAGCTGTTTTTT.

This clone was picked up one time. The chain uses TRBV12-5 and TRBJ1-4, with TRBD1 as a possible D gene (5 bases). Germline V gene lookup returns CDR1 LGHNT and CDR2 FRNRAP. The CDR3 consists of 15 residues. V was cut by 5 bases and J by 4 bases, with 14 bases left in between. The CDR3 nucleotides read TGTGCTAGTGGTATTCGCCGGGGGGTTAATGAAAAACTGTTTTTT. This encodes CASGIRRGVNEKLFF. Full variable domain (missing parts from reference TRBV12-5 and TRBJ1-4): DARVTQTPRHKVTEMGQEVTMRCQPILGHNTVFWYRQTMMQGLELLAYFRNRAPLDDSGMPKDRFSAEMPDATLATLKIQPSEPRDSAVYFCASGIRRGVNEKLFFGSGTQLSVL.

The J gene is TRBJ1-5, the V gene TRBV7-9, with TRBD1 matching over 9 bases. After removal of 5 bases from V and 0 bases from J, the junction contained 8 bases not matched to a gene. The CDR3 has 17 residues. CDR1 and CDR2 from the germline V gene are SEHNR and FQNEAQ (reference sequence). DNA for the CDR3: TGTGCCAGCAGCAAGGGACAGGGAGGAGGTAGCAATCAGCCCCAGCATTTT. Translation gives CASSKGQGGGSNQPQHF.

CDR3 in amino acids: CASGLGAGTYEQYF. The CDR3 DNA follows: TGTGCTAGTGGTTTGGGGGCCGGTACCTACGAGCAGTACTTC. This rearrangement joins TRBV12-5 to TRBJ2-7; D unclear. The CDR3 is 14 residues long. The ends were cut back, 1 base at V and 2 bases at J, with 9 bases in the middle. Germline assignment: CDR1 LGHNT and CDR2 FRNRAP.

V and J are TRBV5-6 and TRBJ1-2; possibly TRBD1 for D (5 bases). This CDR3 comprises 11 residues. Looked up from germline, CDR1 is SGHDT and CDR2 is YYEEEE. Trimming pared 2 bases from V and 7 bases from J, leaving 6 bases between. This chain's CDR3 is CASSFRAGYTF. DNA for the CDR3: TGTGCCAGCAGCTTCAGGGCTGGCTACACCTTC.

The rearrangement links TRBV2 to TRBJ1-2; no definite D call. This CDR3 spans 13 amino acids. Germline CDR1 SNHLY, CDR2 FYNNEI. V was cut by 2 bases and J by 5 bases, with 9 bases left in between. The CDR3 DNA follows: TGTGCCAGCAGTGAAAAGCCGGGTTATGGCTACACCTTC. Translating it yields CASSEKPGYGYTF.

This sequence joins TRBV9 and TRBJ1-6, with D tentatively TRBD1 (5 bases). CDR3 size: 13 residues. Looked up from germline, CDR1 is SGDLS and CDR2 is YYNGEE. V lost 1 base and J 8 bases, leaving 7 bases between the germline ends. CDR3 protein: CASSVQGYSPLHF. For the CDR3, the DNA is TGTGCCAGCAGCGTACAGGGTTATTCACCCCTCCACTTT. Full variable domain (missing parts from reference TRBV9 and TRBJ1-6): DSGVTQTPKHLITATGQRVTLRCSPRSGDLSVYWYQQSLDQGLQFLIQYYNGEERAKGNILERFSAQQFPDLHSELNLSSLELGDSALYFCASSVQGYSPLHFGNGTRLTVT.

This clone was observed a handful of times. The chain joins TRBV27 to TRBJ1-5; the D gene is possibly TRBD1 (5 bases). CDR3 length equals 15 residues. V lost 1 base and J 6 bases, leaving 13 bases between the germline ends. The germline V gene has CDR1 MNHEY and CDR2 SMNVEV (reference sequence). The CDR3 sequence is CASSLWGDEGQPQHF. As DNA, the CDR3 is TGTGCCAGCAGTTTATGGGGGGATGAGGGTCAGCCCCAGCATTTT.

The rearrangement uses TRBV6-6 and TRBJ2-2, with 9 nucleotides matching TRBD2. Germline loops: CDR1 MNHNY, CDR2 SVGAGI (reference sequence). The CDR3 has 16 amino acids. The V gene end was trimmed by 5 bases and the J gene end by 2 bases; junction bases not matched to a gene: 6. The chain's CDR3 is CASSATGLANTGELFF. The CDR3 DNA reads TGTGCCAGCAGTGCTACGGGACTAGCAAACACCGGGGAGCTGTTTTTT.

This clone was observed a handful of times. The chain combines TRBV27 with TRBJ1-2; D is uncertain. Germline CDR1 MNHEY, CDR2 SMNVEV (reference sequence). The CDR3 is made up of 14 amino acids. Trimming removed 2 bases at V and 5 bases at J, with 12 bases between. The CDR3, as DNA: TGTGCCAGCAGTTTAGGCGGCATACCATATGGCTACACCTTC. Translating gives CASSLGGIPYGYTF.

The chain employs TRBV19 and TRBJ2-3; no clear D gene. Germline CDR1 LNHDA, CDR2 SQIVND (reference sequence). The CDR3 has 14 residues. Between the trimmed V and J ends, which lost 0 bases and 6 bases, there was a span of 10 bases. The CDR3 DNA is TGTGCCAGTAGTATAGAGGGCCTTATGGATACGCAGTATTTT. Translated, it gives CASSIEGLMDTQYF.

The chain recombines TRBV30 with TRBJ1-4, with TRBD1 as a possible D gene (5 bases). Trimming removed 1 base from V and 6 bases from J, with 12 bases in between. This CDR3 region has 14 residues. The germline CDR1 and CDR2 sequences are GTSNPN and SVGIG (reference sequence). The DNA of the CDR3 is TGTGCCTGGAGTGGAAGCAGGGCATATGAAAAACTGTTTTTT. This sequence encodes CAWSGSRAYEKLFF.

CDR3 in amino acids: CASSLEPPSTSGGSYEQYF. CDR3 sequence (DNA): TGCGCCAGCAGCTTGGAACCTCCCTCGACTAGCGGTGGCTCCTACGAGCAGTACTTC. This chain links TRBV5-1 with TRBJ2-7; 9 bases line up with TRBD2. Trimming removed 0 bases from V and 0 bases from J; junction bases left unmatched: 13. The CDR3 runs 19 residues. Germline V gives CDR1 SGHRS, CDR2 YFSETQ.